The source of this T cell receptor (beta chain) is a study of blood T cell repertoires in COVID-19 (dated by TCRdb to the early 2020s). With respect to the entire study: Samples from collaborators originated in the United States, Italy and Spain and spanned both the acute and convalescent phases of COVID-19. The material from the prospective study consisted of cDNA or gDNA derived from T cells, B-cell-depleted T cells, or PBMCs. The repertoires were made available in a free public database intended to serve as a resource for research on the immune response to SARS-CoV-2. Subjects who had been exposed to COVID-19, were actively infected with it, or had recovered from it provided the deeply sampled blood TCRbeta repertoires that made up the dataset. Where HLA class I and class II types were available, the types were taken from metadata supplied by the sample provider, not from assay-based typing. Samples came from the ongoing ImmuneRACE study (first 160 participants) plus 1,254 subjects from 6 global collaborators. Sample metadata almost always included a de-identified subject ID, COVID-19 status, age in years and sex. Findings and caveats that apply to the study as a whole: How much clinical and demographic metadata was included differed by source and by participant, and the metadata was provided uncurated.

The immunoSEQ Assay, a bias-controlled multiplex PCR, was used to amplify TCRbeta CDR3 regions from genomic DNA. The paper's processing steps were these. Within the assay, amplification of reference gene primers was used to estimate how many nucleated cells each sample contained. To quantify the absolute abundance of each unique TCRbeta CDR3 rearrangement, sequence reads were collapsed and filtered. Productive Simpson clonality was computed per sample as the square root of Simpson's diversity index over productive rearrangements. TCRdb re-hosts the immuneACCESS table, in-frame sequences only. Its copies lack some clones; in the studies checked, an unresolved V gene accounts for under half of them, and the cause for the rest is not known. The DNA gave D and trimming, while V, J and clone size come from that table. This sample has 9,500 to 11,000 clones in its table, and 89% of those were observed once. Roughly 5.2% of the sample is in the top ten clones.

This clone was counted a few times. The antigen this receptor binds is unknown. No per-base quality is available; no much larger clone lies one base away. Per the germline V gene, SGHRS is the CDR1 and YFSETQ is the CDR2. Counted from cysteine to phenylalanine, this CDR3 has 15 amino acids. Only the CDR3 portion is preserved as DNA: 45 bases, with reading frame beginning at the first base. V is pruned by 4 bases and J by 2 bases, leaving 6 bases of the junction without a gene match. The collaborating institutions used their own protocols to collect whole blood in K2EDTA tubes. Collaborator samples were shipped for TCRbeta analysis as frozen whole blood, isolated PBMCs, or DNA extracted from either sample type.

The TCR originated in a human donor in a cohort sampled during active COVID-19. Sequencing was performed on peripheral blood. This receptor chain uses TRBV5-1 and TRBJ1-2, with 9 middle bases fitting TRBD1. The sequence in DNA is TGCGCCAGCAGCCTGGGGACAGGGCTAAACTATGGCTACACCTTC. Translated, it reads CASSLGTGLNYGYTF.